Listed below are T cell receptor beta chains from one sample, sequenced in a study of brain T cells in children with intractable seizures. TCRdb keeps only in-frame clones here, not all; method: immunoSEQ multiplex PCR. Found here are around 340,000 clones, roughly 92% of them singletons; the top ten hold about 5.8%. This specimen consisted of peripheral blood, obtained 4 to 5 months after surgery. Receptor source: a boy under two years old with tuberous sclerosis and intractable seizures. CDR3s include the opening cysteine and the closing phenylalanine or tryptophan. D genes are given only for firm matches. Size tells how often a clone was seen (once, few, many) or the class of an expanded clone, and some rows leave it out.

>TRBJ1-5|TRBV6-6|14|-|-
CASSSPSAGQPQHF
TGTGCCAGCAGTTCCCCATCCGCAGGACAGCCCCAGCATTTT
>TRBJ2-1|TRBV13|16|-|-
CASSLGTGKTSNEQFF
TGTGCCAGCAGCTTGGGAACGGGAAAAACGTCCAATGAGCAGTTCTTC
>TRBJ2-1|TRBV28|15|TRBD2|-
CASRSGLAVYNEQFF
TGTGCCAGCAGGTCGGGACTAGCGGTCTACAATGAGCAGTTCTTC
>TRBJ1-2|TRBV2|17|-|once
CASSHGGRVGLGYGYTF
TGTGCCAGCAGTCATGGGGGCAGGGTAGGGTTAGGCTATGGCTACACCTTC
>TRBJ1-2|TRBV6-1|13|-|-
CASSEAVRFGYTF
TGTGCCAGCAGTGAAGCAGTTAGGTTTGGCTACACCTTC
>TRBJ2-5|TRBV5-1|15|TRBD2|-
CASSLSVGRGETQYF
TGCGCCAGCAGCTTAAGTGTAGGGCGGGGGGAGACCCAGTACTTC
>TRBJ2-5|TRBV5-1|12|-|-
CASSPGIETQYF
TGCGCCAGCAGCCCGGGGATCGAGACCCAGTACTTC
>TRBJ2-1|TRBV30|14|TRBD1|-
CAWIGQGAYNEQFF
TGTGCCTGGATAGGACAGGGGGCCTACAATGAGCAGTTCTTC
>TRBJ2-7|TRBV20-1|11|-|-
CSAGTPEEQYF
TGCAGTGCTGGGACTCCGGAGGAGCAGTACTTC
>TRBJ2-1|TRBV11-2|14|TRBD2|-
CASRNSGGYNEQFF
TGTGCCAGCAGAAATAGCGGGGGTTACAATGAGCAGTTCTTC
>TRBJ2-1|TRBV4-2|16|TRBD2|-
CASSQAGTSGYNEQFF
TGTGCCAGCAGCCAAGCGGGGACTAGCGGATACAATGAGCAGTTCTTC
>TRBJ1-3|TRBV30|12|TRBD1|-
CAWDRAGNTIYF
TGTGCCTGGGACAGGGCTGGAAACACCATATATTTT
>TRBJ1-1|TRBV6-5|14|-|-
CASSRTTGNTEAFF
TGTGCCAGCAGCAGAACAACGGGGAACACTGAAGCTTTCTTT
>TRBJ1-1|TRBV7-9|16|TRBD1|-
CASAPDRAGEDTEAFF
TGTGCCAGCGCGCCCGACAGGGCCGGTGAGGACACTGAAGCTTTCTTT
>TRBJ1-1|TRBV6-6|15|-|-
CASTKGELMNTEAFF
TGTGCCAGCACCAAGGGGGAGCTCATGAACACTGAAGCTTTCTTT
>TRBJ1-1|TRBV7-6|13|-|few
CASSPQRDSKAFF
TGTGCCAGCAGCCCTCAGAGGGACTCAAAAGCTTTCTTT
>TRBJ2-5|TRBV18|14|TRBD1|-
CASTMTGEEETQYF
TGTGCCAGCACCATGACAGGGGAGGAAGAGACCCAGTACTTC
>TRBJ1-1|TRBV27|13|-|-
CASSSTEDTEAFF
TGTGCCAGCAGTTCGACTGAGGACACTGAAGCTTTCTTT
>TRBJ2-1|TRBV27|17|-|-
CASSLIVSRSSYNEQFF
TGTGCCAGCAGTTTAATTGTCAGTCGAAGCTCCTACAATGAGCAGTTCTTC
>TRBJ2-7|TRBV27|15|TRBD2|-
CASSLYGTSNYEQYF
TGTGCCAGCAGTTTATATGGGACTAGCAACTACGAGCAGTACTTC
>TRBJ2-1|TRBV19|13|-|once
CASSISGLDEQFF
TGTGCCAGTAGTATTTCGGGCTTGGATGAGCAGTTCTTC
>TRBJ1-2|TRBV2|13|-|-
CASHRDRGYGYTF
TGTGCCAGCCACCGGGACCGAGGCTATGGCTACACCTTC
>TRBJ1-4|TRBV5-4|13|-|few
CASRGSLNEKLFF
TGTGCCAGCAGAGGGTCACTCAATGAAAAACTGTTTTTT
>TRBJ2-3|TRBV27|14|TRBD2|few
CASRPSGGTDTQYF
TGTGCCAGCAGACCTAGCGGGGGAACAGATACGCAGTATTTT
>TRBJ2-1|TRBV24-1|18|-|-
CATSVPSSRGGYINEQFF
TGTGCCACCAGTGTCCCTAGTTCTCGAGGAGGCTATATCAATGAGCAGTTCTTC
>TRBJ1-1|TRBV7-9|13|-|-
CASSLVGGAEAFF
TGTGCCAGCAGCTTAGTAGGGGGAGCTGAAGCTTTCTTT
>TRBJ2-5|TRBV2|13|-|-
CASSEGGLETQYF
TGTGCCAGCAGTGAAGGGGGCCTGGAGACCCAGTACTTC
>TRBJ1-2|TRBV29-1|13|TRBD1|-
CSVGRTGNYGYTF
TGCAGCGTTGGCCGGACAGGGAACTATGGCTACACCTTC
>TRBJ1-2|TRBV30|13|-|-
CVGGDIRSYGYTF
TGTGTGGGCGGGGACATCAGATCCTATGGCTACACCTTC
>TRBJ2-7|TRBV7-8|13|-|once
CASSVGHRYEQYF
TGTGCCAGCAGCGTGGGACATCGCTACGAGCAGTACTTC
>TRBJ1-2|TRBV30|11|-|-
CAWKKGFGYTF
TGTGCCTGGAAGAAGGGATTTGGCTACACCTTC
>TRBJ1-2|TRBV12-3/TRBV12-4|13|-|once
CASSLPFLASYTF
TGTGCCAGCAGTTTACCATTCCTGGCCAGCTACACCTTC
>TRBJ1-2|TRBV30|13|TRBD1|-
CAWSHQGDYGYTF
TGTGCCTGGAGTCATCAGGGGGACTATGGCTACACCTTC
>TRBJ1-1|TRBV6-5|11|-|-
CASFGSEGAFF
TGTGCCAGCTTCGGCTCGGAAGGAGCTTTCTTT
>TRBJ1-5|TRBV6-1|13|-|-
CASSEWAGAAQHF
TGTGCCAGCAGTGAATGGGCGGGGGCGGCCCAGCATTTT
>TRBJ1-5|TRBV7-9|14|-|few
CASSLWDNNQPQHF
TGTGCCAGCAGCTTGTGGGACAACAATCAGCCCCAGCATTTT
>TRBJ2-4|TRBV12-5|9|-|once
CASGPIQYF
TGTGCTAGTGGCCCCATTCAGTACTTC
>TRBJ2-7|TRBV7-6|13|-|once
CASSLRQNYEQYF
TGTGCCAGCAGCTTACGGCAGAACTACGAGCAGTACTTC
>TRBJ2-7|TRBV14|15|TRBD2|-
CASSLETSGRGEQYF
TGTGCCAGCAGCCTTGAGACTAGCGGGAGGGGCGAGCAGTACTTC
>TRBJ2-1|TRBV9|17|-|-
CASSAPRGGVSYNEQFF
TGTGCCAGCAGCGCTCCACGGGGCGGGGTATCCTACAATGAGCAGTTCTTC
>TRBJ2-6|TRBV28|16|TRBD1|once
CASSKGADSGANVLTF
TGTGCCAGCAGTAAGGGGGCCGACTCTGGGGCCAACGTCCTGACTTTC
>TRBJ2-3|TRBV7-6|16|-|-
CASSQPAGFGTDTQYF
TGTGCCAGCAGCCAACCCGCGGGATTCGGCACAGATACGCAGTATTTT
>TRBJ2-1|TRBV5-1|18|TRBD2|-
CASSSTPGLAGSGLEQFF
TGCGCCAGCAGCTCAACACCGGGACTAGCGGGCTCCGGTTTGGAGCAGTTCTTC
>TRBJ2-3|TRBV9|16|-|-
CASSPRGRGGTDTQYF
TGTGCCAGCAGCCCCCGGGGGAGAGGGGGCACAGATACGCAGTATTTT
>TRBJ1-2|TRBV5-1|14|-|-
CASNRDGTNYGYTF
TGCGCCAGTAACCGGGACGGAACTAACTATGGCTACACCTTC
>TRBJ2-1|TRBV19|18|-|-
CASSSGWLPPSSYNEQFF
TGTGCCAGTAGTTCAGGGTGGCTACCTCCCTCATCCTACAATGAGCAGTTCTTC